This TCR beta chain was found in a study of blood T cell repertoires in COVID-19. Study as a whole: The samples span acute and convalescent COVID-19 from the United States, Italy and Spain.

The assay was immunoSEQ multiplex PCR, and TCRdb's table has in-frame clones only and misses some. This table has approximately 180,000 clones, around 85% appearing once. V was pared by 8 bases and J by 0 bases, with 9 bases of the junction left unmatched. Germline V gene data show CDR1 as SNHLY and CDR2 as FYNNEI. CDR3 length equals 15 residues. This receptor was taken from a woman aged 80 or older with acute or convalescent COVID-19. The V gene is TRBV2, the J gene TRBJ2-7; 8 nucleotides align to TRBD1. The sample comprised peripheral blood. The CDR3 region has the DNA TGTGCCAGCCTCTATCGGACAGGGATCTCCTACGAGCAGTACTTC. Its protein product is CASLYRTGISYEQYF.